Sequencing of this T cell receptor beta chain was carried out in a study of blood T cell repertoires in COVID-19. This CDR3 has 13 amino acids. CDR1 MDHEN and CDR2 SYDVKM come from the germline V gene. The V end was cut by 3 bases, the J end by 4 bases, with 9 bases between. The protocol was immunoSEQ multiplex PCR, while the TCRdb copy is restricted to in-frame clones and leaves out a portion. The sample records about 350,000 clones, about 91% being singletons. The sequence was obtained from a man aged 25-45 years with COVID-19, enrolled during active disease. Source material: peripheral blood. The V gene is TRBV28, the J gene TRBJ1-1, with D uncertain. CDR3 amino acids: CASSFPGGTEAFF. The CDR3, as DNA: TGTGCCAGCAGTTTCCCCGGCGGCACTGAAGCTTTCTTT. Complete variable domain (other parts from reference TRBV28 and TRBJ1-1): DVKVTQSSRYLVKRTGEKVFLECVQDMDHENMFWYRQDPGLGLRLIYFSYDVKMKEKGDIPEGYSVSREKKERFSLILESASTNQTSMYLCASSFPGGTEAFFGQGTRLTVV.